These 8 T cell receptor beta chains share one sample of origin, sequenced in a study of PD-1 blockade in classical Hodgkin lymphoma. The method was immunoSEQ multiplex PCR; TCRdb's version includes in-frame clones alone and lacks a portion of them. This table holds around 40,000 clones, roughly 78% found once. Brentuximab vedotin exposure varied among the patients, all of whom had relapsed after autologous stem cell transplantation. The sequences come from peripheral blood mononuclear cells (PBMCs), collected at baseline. The receptors were gathered from a human donor with classical Hodgkin lymphoma.

The V gene is TRBV7-2, the J gene TRBJ2-5, with 8 bases aligning to TRBD2. Per the germline V gene, CDR1 is SGHTA and CDR2 is FQGNSA. This CDR3 contains 12 residues. Trimming at V came to 5 bases and at J to 7 bases, leaving 3 bases not matched to a gene. The CDR3 region is CASSLAGGTQYF. As DNA, the CDR3 is TGTGCCAGCAGCCTGGCGGGGGGGACCCAGTACTTC.

The chain links TRBV4-2 to TRBJ1-4; 9 bases line up with TRBD1. This CDR3 is 18 amino acids long. Germline V CDR1 and CDR2: LGHNA, YNFKEQ. Unmatched junction bases numbered 13, after V lost 0 bases and J lost 8 bases. The CDR3 DNA follows: TGTGCCAGCAGCCAAGAAAAGGGGGTGTGGGGACAGGGAGAAAAACTGTTTTTT. This translates into CASSQEKGVWGQGEKLFF.

V is TRBV6-1 and J is TRBJ1-2; D gene unclear. The CDR3 runs 12 residues. V lost 8 bases, J lost 8 bases, and 15 bases lay in between. Germline V gene lookup returns CDR1 MNHNS and CDR2 SASEGT. CDR3 coding DNA: TGTGCCAGCGACTTGCTTGGTGGCGGCTACACCTTC. This translates into CASDLLGGGYTF.

This clone was seen more than once but under ten times. The rearrangement uses TRBV19 and TRBJ2-5; perhaps D is TRBD1 or TRBD2 (5 bases each). This CDR3 has 15 residues. Per germline, CDR1 LNHDA and CDR2 SQIVND (reference sequence). V was clipped by 2 bases and J by 1 base, with 11 bases between them. The CDR3 nucleotides are TGTGCCAGTAGTATAAAATCGGGACGCCAAGAGACCCAGTACTTC. It is translated as CASSIKSGRQETQYF.

The chain is built from TRBV10-2 and TRBJ2-3, with D possibly TRBD2 on 5 matching bases. CDR3 length equals 14 residues. Trimming shortened V by 2 bases and J by 2 bases, and 8 bases separated the two germline ends. Germline V gene lookup returns CDR1 WSHSY and CDR2 SAAADI. CDR3 protein: CASSEEGFTDTQYF. The DNA of the CDR3 is TGCGCCAGCAGTGAGGAGGGATTCACAGATACGCAGTATTTT.

The chain joins TRBV4-1 to TRBJ1-1; tentative D call: TRBD1 (6 bases). Germline V CDR1 and CDR2: MGHRA, YSYEKL. V was cut by 3 bases and J by 8 bases, with 10 bases left in between. This CDR3 region has 12 residues. CDR3 sequence reads: CASSQGAGEAFF. CDR3 nucleotides: TGCGCCAGCAGCCAGGGGGCCGGCGAAGCTTTCTTT.

The chain uses TRBV6-1 and TRBJ1-5, with unresolved D. CDR1 is MNHNS and CDR2 is SASEGT in the germline V gene. With 8 bases removed from V and 1 base from J, the gap between germline ends came to 15 bases. This CDR3 has 15 amino acids. The CDR3 coding sequence is TGTGCCAGCGTTTTGGCCAGTGAGAGCAATCAGCCCCAGCATTTT. This translates into CASVLASESNQPQHF.

This sequence joins TRBV6-1 and TRBJ1-2; D not resolved. CDR1 and CDR2 (germline): MNHNS, SASEGT. This CDR3 comprises 14 residues. Trimming took off 0 bases at V and 4 bases at J, with 9 bases between the two ends. CDR3 region: CASSEASPSYGYTF. DNA for the CDR3: TGTGCCAGCAGTGAAGCGAGCCCCAGCTATGGCTACACCTTC.